In its sample, the clone carrying this TCR beta chain was seen a few times. Its target is unknown. Germline CDR1 and CDR2: MGHRA and YSYEKL. V lost 3 bases, J lost 0 bases, and 3 bases stayed unmatched. The CDR3 contains 15 residues. Amplification targeted TCR beta CDR3 regions from RNA transcripts. The HTBI primer set served for first-round RT-PCR of the TCR CDR3. TCRdb fed the multiplex PCR reads into MiXCR, producing one record per CDR3 protein. The top ten hold roughly 16% of the sample, which has about 690,000 distinct CDR3 sequences, approximately 15% seen once. This record comes from a study of T cells in Graves' hyperthyroidism and ophthalmopathy. Study-level points and caveats: Most thyroid clonotypes with frequency above 0.001 were detected in blood.

Uncontrolled infection, other autoimmune disease, pregnancy or lactation disqualified patients from enrolment. Diagnostic decisions used clinical symptoms, serum thyroxine and TRAb, thyroid ultrasound and orbital computed tomography. The sequencing input was blood. This TCR derives from a man between 45 and 60 years old with Graves' hyperthyroidism. The rearrangement joins TRBV4-1 to TRBJ2-7, with 9 nucleotides matching TRBD2. The CDR3 protein is CASSHNSGSSYEQYF. The DNA of the CDR3 is TGCGCCAGCAGCCATAATAGCGGGAGCTCCTACGAGCAGTACTTC.